These 2 T cell receptor beta chains share one sample of origin, sequenced in a study of cytomegalovirus exposure and HLA in healthy donors. Assay used: immunoSEQ multiplex PCR; TCRdb lists only in-frame clones, some missing. The sample lists 150,000 to 200,000 clones; approximately 86% were seen once. Material for sequencing was PBMCs. These receptors originate from a man younger than 35 in good health and CMV-seropositive.

V gene TRBV7-2 combines with J gene TRBJ2-1; D perhaps matches TRBD1 (6 bases). Germline-derived CDR1 and CDR2 are SGHTA and FQGNSA. The CDR3 spans 14 residues. Trimming cost V 3 bases and J 10 bases, with 16 bases left between them. Here the CDR3 reads CASSFGGSRGEQFF. The CDR3 DNA sequence: TGTGCCAGCAGCTTTGGGGGCTCGCGTGGAGAGCAGTTCTTC.

The chain links TRBV28 to TRBJ1-1; D unresolved. This CDR3 region has 13 residues. V dropped 6 bases and J dropped 0 bases, with 8 bases sitting between them. In germline, CDR1 is MDHEN, CDR2 SYDVKM. Here the CDR3 DNA reads TGTGCCAGCAGGGGCCTTATGAACACTGAAGCTTTCTTT. This sequence encodes CASRGLMNTEAFF.